The 23 T cell receptor beta chains in this list originate from one sample, sequenced in a study of PD-L1 blockade in urothelial cancer. Measured with immunoSEQ multiplex PCR; TCRdb has only the in-frame clones, and not every one. The table has 95,000 to 100,000 clones, around 86% seen once. Time point given: pretreatment peripheral blood. The sample in question was PBMCs, obtained around atezolizumab (anti-PD-L1) treatment. All receptors derive from a man in his 60s with urothelial cancer.

The V gene is TRBV29-1, the J gene TRBJ2-5; D may be TRBD1 (5 bases). V shed 3 bases and J shed 2 bases, with 13 bases lying between them. The CDR3 is made up of 14 amino acids. The germline CDR1 and CDR2 sequences are SQVTM and ANQGSEA. The CDR3 loop is CSVDVDTFQETQYF. The CDR3 DNA is TGCAGCGTTGACGTGGACACCTTTCAAGAGACCCAGTACTTC.

V and J are TRBV14 and TRBJ2-4; 9 bases are shared with TRBD1. The germline V gene has CDR1 SGHDN and CDR2 FVKESK. The CDR3 extends over 13 amino acids. J was trimmed by 6 bases and V by 11 bases; bases with no gene match: 8. Here the CDR3 DNA reads TGTGCCGGGCCGGGACAGGGTGGAAACATTCAGTACTTC. Protein sequence: CAGPGQGGNIQYF.

This sequence joins TRBV10-1 and TRBJ2-2; TRBD2 matches 9 bases. Germline CDR1 is WNHNN and CDR2 is SYGVQD (reference sequence). There are 19 residues in the CDR3. With 6 bases clipped from V and 2 bases from J, the junction kept 16 bases outside the gene matches. CDR3 sequence (DNA): TGCGCCAGCAGAACACTAGTAGCGGGAGCACCCCCCAACACCGGGGAGCTGTTTTTT. Amino acids: CASRTLVAGAPPNTGELFF.

This chain uses TRBV19 with TRBJ2-6; maybe TRBD1 (5 bases). The germline V and J ends were trimmed by 6 bases and 0 bases, with 15 bases remaining between them. This CDR3 is 17 amino acids long. Germline V gene sequence: CDR1 LNHDA, CDR2 SQIVND (reference sequence). In DNA, the CDR3 is TGTGCCAGTAGGGATGACAGTCCTTCCTCTGGGGCCAACGTCCTGACTTTC. It yields the protein CASRDDSPSSGANVLTF.

In this sample, this clone turned up once. The chain uses TRBV5-1 and TRBJ2-1; 13 nucleotides align to TRBD2. The ends lost 4 bases at V and 3 bases at J; junction bases unmatched: 4. Germline loops: CDR1 SGHRS, CDR2 YFSETQ. The CDR3 is 16 amino acids. CDR3 residues: CASSPGTSGNYNEQFF. The CDR3 nucleotides are TGCGCCAGCAGCCCTGGGACTAGCGGGAACTACAATGAGCAGTTCTTC.

The chain couples TRBV5-1 to TRBJ1-2; a possible D gene is TRBD1 (6 bases). The germline V gene has CDR1 SGHRS and CDR2 YFSETQ. V dropped 0 bases and J dropped 6 bases, with 30 bases sitting between them. The CDR3 extends over 20 amino acids. This chain's CDR3 is CASSLAFNEGDAVNIDGYTF. In nucleotides, the CDR3 is TGCGCCAGCAGCTTGGCCTTTAACGAGGGGGATGCAGTGAACATCGATGGCTACACCTTC.

This chain connects TRBV27 to TRBJ1-2; D perhaps matches TRBD1 (6 bases). Looked up from germline, CDR1 is MNHEY and CDR2 is SMNVEV (reference sequence). The V end was cut by 6 bases, the J end by 7 bases, with 18 bases between. CDR3 length: 14 residues. The CDR3 region has the DNA TGTGCCAGCAGATCGACATCAGGGGCGGGTGGCTACACCTTC. As protein: CASRSTSGAGGYTF.

The rearrangement uses TRBV5-8 and TRBJ2-7; 10 bases align to TRBD1. Germline assignment: CDR1 SGHTS and CDR2 YDEGEE. Germline trimming cut 5 bases from V and 2 bases from J; bases unmatched to any gene: 4. This CDR3 has 14 amino acids. The CDR3 nucleotides are TGTGCCAGCAGGTTGACAGGGGGCCCCTACGAGCAGTACTTC. This gives the protein CASRLTGGPYEQYF.

The chain's CDR3 is CASSPQGRGRYEQYF. CDR3 nucleotides: TGTGCCAGCAGCCCCCAGGGGCGGGGGCGGTACGAGCAGTACTTC. The rearrangement joins TRBV7-2 to TRBJ2-7; possibly TRBD2 for D (7 bases). Per the germline V gene, CDR1 is SGHTA and CDR2 is FQGNSA. V lost 5 bases and J lost 4, with 18 bases in between. CDR3 length: 15 residues.

This clone is a singleton in its sample. The chain joins TRBV28 to TRBJ2-7; 9 nucleotides line up with TRBD2. The CDR3 runs 14 residues. The germline gives CDR1 MDHEN, CDR2 SYDVKM. With 4 bases clipped from V and 12 bases from J, the junction kept 13 bases outside the gene matches. In nucleotides, the CDR3 is TGTGCCAGCAGTTCCGGGACTAGCCCGTCTTTCCCGTACTTC. As protein: CASSSGTSPSFPYF.

In this sample, this clone turned up a few times. The rearrangement links TRBV28 to TRBJ2-2, with D perhaps TRBD2 (6 bases). The germline V and J ends were trimmed by 6 bases and 9 bases, with 11 bases remaining between them. The CDR3 length is 12 residues. Germline CDR1 reads MDHEN; CDR2 reads SYDVKM. This CDR3 reads CASRQTRRELFF. DNA of the CDR3: TGTGCCAGCAGACAGACTAGGAGGGAGCTGTTTTTT.

The chain combines TRBV27 with TRBJ2-1; D gene ambiguous. The CDR3 spans 13 residues. Per the germline V gene, CDR1 is MNHEY and CDR2 is SMNVEV (reference sequence). V was cut by 2 bases and J by 3 bases, with 5 bases left in between. The CDR3 sequence: CASSLVSYNEQFF. The CDR3 region has the DNA TGTGCCAGCAGTTTAGTCAGCTACAATGAGCAGTTCTTC.

The chain carries TRBV6-5 and TRBJ2-7; 8 positions agree with TRBD1. V shed 6 bases and J 3 bases; nucleotides not matched to a gene: 7. Germline loops: CDR1 MNHEY, CDR2 SVGAGI. This CDR3 contains 14 residues. The CDR3 reads CASSADRVSYEQYF. The CDR3 bases are TGTGCCAGCAGCGCGGACAGGGTGAGCTACGAGCAGTACTTC.

This clone was picked up one time. V is TRBV5-1 and J is TRBJ2-1, with 12 bases lining up with TRBD2. The V segment lost 4 bases and the J segment 1 base; nucleotides outside the gene matches: 3. The CDR3 has 16 residues. The germline V gene encodes CDR1 SGHRS and CDR2 YFSETQ. Here the CDR3 DNA reads TGCGCCAGCAGCCCTCTAGCGGGAGGGTCCTACAATGAGCAGTTCTTC. It encodes CASSPLAGGSYNEQFF.

The chain joins TRBV5-8 to TRBJ1-1; 12 bases are a match to TRBD1. Germline V gene data show CDR1 as SGHTS and CDR2 as YDEGEE. The V gene end was trimmed by 3 bases and the J gene end by 5 bases; junction bases not matched to a gene: 8. The CDR3 is 16 residues long. The CDR3 sequence is CASSSRPGQGATEAFF. CDR3 coding DNA: TGTGCCAGCAGCTCGAGACCGGGACAGGGGGCGACTGAAGCTTTCTTT.

This clone is a singleton in its sample. CDR3 loop: CASSLGGSSTDTQYF. The CDR3 DNA reads as TGCGCCAGCAGCTTAGGGGGATCTAGCACAGATACGCAGTATTTT. This rearrangement joins TRBV5-1 to TRBJ2-3; D perhaps matches TRBD1 (6 bases). The V gene lost 2 bases and the J gene lost 0 bases, with 10 bases spanning the gap. The length of the CDR3 is 15 residues. The germline V gene has CDR1 SGHRS and CDR2 YFSETQ. The whole variable domain, remainder taken from reference TRBV5-1 and TRBJ2-3, is KAGVTQTPRYLIKTRGQQVTLSCSPISGHRSVSWYQQTPGQGLQFLFEYFSETQRNKGNFPGRFSGRQFSNSRSEMNVSTLELGDSALYLCASSLGGSSTDTQYFGPGTRLTVL.

The V gene is TRBV19, the J gene TRBJ1-2; D is perhaps TRBD1 (5 bases). Germline assignment: CDR1 LNHDA and CDR2 SQIVND (reference sequence). Trimming shortened V by 6 bases and J by 6 bases, and 14 bases separated the two germline ends. This CDR3 is 13 amino acids long. CDR3 region: CASSLPGGDGYTF. The DNA of the CDR3 is TGTGCCAGTAGCCTCCCGGGGGGGGATGGCTACACCTTC.

CDR3 sequence reads: CASSSGLGNEQFF. In DNA form, the CDR3 reads TGCGCCAGCAGTTCCGGACTAGGCAATGAGCAGTTCTTC. V gene TRBV5-1 combines with J gene TRBJ2-1, with 7 bases that match TRBD2. J gave up 6 bases and V 5 bases, and 5 bases lay outside the gene matches. CDR1 and CDR2 (germline): SGHRS, YFSETQ. The CDR3 runs to 13 residues.

The CDR3 coding sequence is TGTGCCAGCAGCTCCCTGGGACAGCTGAATCAGCCCCAGCATTTT. It yields the protein CASSSLGQLNQPQHF. The chain links TRBV5-5 to TRBJ1-5, with 7 positions matching TRBD1. The trim removed 3 bases at V and 4 bases at J, leaving 7 bases unmatched. CDR3 size: 15 residues. The germline CDR1 and CDR2 sequences are SGHKS and YYEKEE (reference sequence).

This clone has just one count. The chain combines TRBV6-5 with TRBJ1-1; 9 bases align to TRBD1. Looked up from germline, CDR1 is MNHEY and CDR2 is SVGAGI. The CDR3 length is 15 residues. With V trimmed by 5 bases and J by 1 base, 5 bases remained unmatched. CDR3 DNA sequence: TGTGCCAGCAGTGGGGGGACAGGGACGAACACTGAAGCTTTCTTT. This codes for CASSGGTGTNTEAFF.

A few counts support this clone. V usage is TRBV18 and J usage is TRBJ2-7; D is unclear. Per the germline V gene, CDR1 is KGHSH and CDR2 is LQKENI. The CDR3 extends over 13 amino acids. V lost 2 bases and J lost 7, with 12 bases in between. This CDR3 is CASSPRGLEEQYF. The CDR3 DNA reads as TGTGCCAGCTCACCAAGAGGCCTCGAGGAGCAGTACTTC.

This clone has only a few counts. The V gene is TRBV18, the J gene TRBJ1-5; D might be TRBD1 (5 bases). Germline CDR1 is KGHSH and CDR2 is LQKENI. The CDR3 has 14 amino acids. Trimming took off 3 bases at V and 3 bases at J, with 9 bases between the two ends. Here the CDR3 DNA reads TGTGCCAGCTCACCCTGGGGGGACAATCAGCCCCAGCATTTT. Translating it yields CASSPWGDNQPQHF. Together with reference TRBV18 and TRBJ1-5, the CDR3 gives the full variable domain: NAGVMQNPRHLVRRRGQEARLRCSPMKGHSHVYWYRQLPEEGLKFMVYLQKENIIDESGMPKERFSAEFPKEGPSILRIQQVVRGDSAAYFCASSPWGDNQPQHFGDGTRLSIL.

The chain joins TRBV2 to TRBJ1-2; D is unresolved. The V and J ends lost 3 bases and 7 bases respectively, with 12 bases between them. Germline CDR1 and CDR2: SNHLY and FYNNEI. This CDR3 region has 13 residues. This chain's CDR3 is CASSELPTGGYTF. In nucleotides, the CDR3 is TGTGCCAGCAGTGAGCTGCCAACGGGTGGCTACACCTTC. Drawing the rest from reference TRBV2 and TRBJ1-2, the complete variable domain is EPEVTQTPSHQVTQMGQEVILRCVPISNHLYFYWYRQILGQKVEFLVSFYNNEISEKSEIFDDQFSVERPDGSNFTLKIRSTKLEDSAMYFCASSELPTGGYTFGSGTRLTVV.